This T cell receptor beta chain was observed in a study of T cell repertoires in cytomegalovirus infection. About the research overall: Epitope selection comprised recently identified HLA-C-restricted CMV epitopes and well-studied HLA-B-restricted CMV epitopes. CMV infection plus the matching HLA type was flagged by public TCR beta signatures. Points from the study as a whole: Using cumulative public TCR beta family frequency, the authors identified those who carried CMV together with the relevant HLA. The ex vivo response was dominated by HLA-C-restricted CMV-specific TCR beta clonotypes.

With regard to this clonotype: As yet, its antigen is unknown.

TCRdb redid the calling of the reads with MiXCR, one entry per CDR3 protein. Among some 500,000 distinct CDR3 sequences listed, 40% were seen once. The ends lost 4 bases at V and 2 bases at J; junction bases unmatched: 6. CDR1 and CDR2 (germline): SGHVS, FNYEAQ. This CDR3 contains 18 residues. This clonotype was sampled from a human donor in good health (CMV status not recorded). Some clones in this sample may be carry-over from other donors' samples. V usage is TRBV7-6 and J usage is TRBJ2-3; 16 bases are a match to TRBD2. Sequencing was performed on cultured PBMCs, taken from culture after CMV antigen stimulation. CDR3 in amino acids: CASSSPGLAGGVTDTQYF. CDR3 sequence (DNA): TGTGCCAGCAGCTCCCCGGGACTAGCGGGGGGGGTCACAGATACGCAGTATTTT.